Presented here are 17 T cell receptor beta chains from one specimen sequenced in a study of cytotoxic CD8 clonotypes in ibrutinib-treated CLL. Repertoires were generated with immunoSEQ multiplex PCR, while TCRdb's copy carries only in-frame clones and drops some. The data contain tens of thousands of clones, over 45% of them seen just once; the ten biggest clones take up 15% to 20%. Sequencing was performed on PBMCs, taken before ibrutinib treatment. All receptors come from a human donor with chronic lymphocytic leukemia.

The sample holds many counts of this clone. This chain joins TRBV5-6 and TRBJ2-1; weak D call: TRBD2 (6 bases). V shed 1 base and J shed 7 bases, with 15 bases lying between them. There are 15 residues in the CDR3. From germline, CDR1 is SGHDT and CDR2 YYEEEE. CDR3 amino acids: CASSLTRLVRNEQFF. CDR3 bases: TGTGCCAGCAGCTTGACCAGACTAGTACGGAATGAGCAGTTCTTC. Filled out from reference TRBV5-6 and TRBJ2-1, the complete variable domain reads DAGVTQSPTHLIKTRGQQVTLRCSPKSGHDTVSWYQQALGQGPQFIFQYYEEEERQRGNFPDRFSGHQFPNYSSELNVNALLLGDSALYLCASSLTRLVRNEQFFGPGTRLTVL.

CDR3 protein: CASSVIGTLMGGELFF. CDR3 nucleotide sequence: TGTGCCAGCAGTGTCATAGGGACACTAATGGGCGGGGAGCTGTTTTTT. V gene TRBV2 combines with J gene TRBJ2-2; D is possibly TRBD1 (6 bases). The V end lost 4 bases, the J end lost 7 bases, and 19 bases lay between the germline ends. The CDR3 spans 16 residues. The germline CDR1 and CDR2 sequences are SNHLY and FYNNEI. Supplemented by reference TRBV2 and TRBJ2-2, the full variable domain reads EPEVTQTPSHQVTQMGQEVILRCVPISNHLYFYWYRQILGQKVEFLVSFYNNEISEKSEIFDDQFSVERPDGSNFTLKIRSTKLEDSAMYFCASSVIGTLMGGELFFGEGSRLTVL.

The V and J genes are TRBV28 and TRBJ1-2, with 10 bases identical to TRBD1. From germline, CDR1 is MDHEN and CDR2 SYDVKM. This CDR3 has 13 amino acids. With V trimmed by 7 bases and J by 5 bases, 4 bases remained unmatched. Here the CDR3 reads CASTDRGWYGYTF. In nucleotides, the CDR3 is TGTGCCAGCACGGACAGGGGGTGGTATGGCTACACCTTC.

The V gene is TRBV7-8, the J gene TRBJ1-2; 8 bases fit TRBD1. V trimming: 3 bases; J trimming: 4 bases; junction bases outside the gene matches: 10. Germline CDR1 SGHVS, CDR2 FQNEAQ. The CDR3 runs to 16 residues. In DNA, the CDR3 is TGTGCCAGCAGCTTTGCCGGACAGGGTCCCATCTATGGCTACACCTTC. Translating it yields CASSFAGQGPIYGYTF.

DNA of the CDR3: TGTGCCAGCAGTGTAGGGGATCAGCCCCAGCATTTT. Translation gives CASSVGDQPQHF. The gene calls are TRBV6-1 and TRBJ1-5, with D perhaps matching TRBD1 (5 bases). The V and J ends lost 4 bases and 5 bases respectively, with 6 bases between them. Looked up from germline, CDR1 is MNHNS and CDR2 is SASEGT. This CDR3 has 12 amino acids.

The CDR3 sequence is CASSLEQGSQPQHF. In DNA form, the CDR3 reads TGCGCCAGCAGCTTGGAGCAGGGATCTCAGCCCCAGCATTTT. The J gene is TRBJ1-5, the V gene TRBV5-1; a weak D match, TRBD1 (5 bases). CDR3 length: 14 amino acids. V gave up 0 bases and J gave up 6 bases, with 10 bases separating them. CDR1 SGHRS and CDR2 YFSETQ come from the germline V gene. Combining the CDR3 with reference TRBV5-1 and TRBJ1-5 gives the whole variable domain KAGVTQTPRYLIKTRGQQVTLSCSPISGHRSVSWYQQTPGQGLQFLFEYFSETQRNKGNFPGRFSGRQFSNSRSEMNVSTLELGDSALYLCASSLEQGSQPQHFGDGTRLSIL.

The CDR3 is CASRTGTGGLSLHF. DNA of the CDR3: TGTGCCAGCAGGACCGGGACAGGGGGCTTATCCCTCCACTTT. The chain uses TRBV6-5 and TRBJ1-6, with TRBD1 matching over 12 bases. The CDR3 spans 14 residues. Germline V CDR1 and CDR2: MNHEY, SVGAGI. Trimming removed 6 bases from V and 14 bases from J; junction bases left unmatched: 8.

The J gene is TRBJ2-1, the V gene TRBV30; 10 nucleotides match TRBD1. This CDR3 has 15 amino acids. The germline CDR1 and CDR2 sequences are GTSNPN and SVGIG (reference sequence). V shed 2 bases and J 7 bases; nucleotides not matched to a gene: 8. Written as DNA, the CDR3 is TGTGCCTGGAGTCGCTGGGACAGGGGAGGTAATGAGCAGTTCTTC. Protein product: CAWSRWDRGGNEQFF.

CDR3 loop: CASSQDRLGYTF. Here the CDR3 DNA reads TGTGCCAGCAGCCAAGACAGGCTTGGCTACACCTTC. V usage is TRBV7-9 and J usage is TRBJ1-2, with D possibly TRBD1 on 6 matching bases. The CDR3 sequence is 12 residues long. Trimming left V 5 bases short and J 7 bases short, with 11 bases between. Germline assignment: CDR1 SEHNR and CDR2 FQNEAQ (reference sequence).

The sample holds a few counts of this clone. The CDR3 nucleotides read TGTGCCAGCAGGGCCACAGAGGGGAACACTGAAGCTTTCTTT. Protein: CASRATEGNTEAFF. The chain combines TRBV25-1 with TRBJ1-1; D is uncertain. Trimming took off 6 bases at V and 1 base at J, with 12 bases between the two ends. There are 14 residues in the CDR3. Germline lookup yields CDR1 MGHDK and CDR2 SYGVNS.

The chain couples TRBV7-3 to TRBJ1-6; no clear D. V was shortened by 2 bases and J by 7 bases, with 6 bases between the two germline ends. CDR1 and CDR2 from the germline V gene are SGHTA and FQGTGA. The length of the CDR3 is 13 residues. The CDR3 nucleotides read TGTGCCAGCAGCTTAGACCAGAATTCACCCCTCCACTTT. Translated: CASSLDQNSPLHF.

The chain joins TRBV6-1 to TRBJ2-7; 9 nucleotides line up with TRBD1. J gave up 7 bases and V 3 bases, and 10 bases lay outside the gene matches. CDR3 size: 15 residues. CDR1 is MNHNS and CDR2 is SASEGT in the germline V gene. CDR3 nucleotide sequence: TGTGCCAGCAGTGATGGGACAGGGAGTTTATGGGAGCAGTACTTC. It translates to CASSDGTGSLWEQYF.

The chain has TRBV13 and TRBJ1-4; 9 bases match TRBD1. V was clipped by 6 bases and J by 4 bases; unmatched bases: 3. Germline CDR1 and CDR2: PRHDT and FYEKMQ (reference sequence). The CDR3 totals 14 residues. The CDR3 loop reads CASRGQGGNEKLFF. The CDR3 nucleotides are TGTGCCAGCAGGGGACAGGGCGGTAATGAAAAACTGTTTTTT.

The chain couples TRBV7-6 to TRBJ2-7, with TRBD1 identical over 8 bases. Germline V CDR1 and CDR2: SGHVS, FNYEAQ. The CDR3 runs to 17 residues. V dropped 1 base and J dropped 2; count of bases not matched to a gene: 10. The chain's CDR3 is CASSLVGQGTYTYEQYF. The CDR3 DNA follows: TGTGCCAGCAGCTTAGTCGGACAGGGCACGTATACCTACGAGCAGTACTTC.

This clone showed up many times. The chain couples TRBV19 to TRBJ1-5; 7 bases match TRBD1. The CDR3 covers 15 residues. V was clipped by 8 bases and J by 3 bases; unmatched bases: 10. The germline gives CDR1 LNHDA, CDR2 SQIVND (reference sequence). CDR3 region: CASERQGQINQPQHF. CDR3 in DNA: TGTGCCAGTGAACGACAGGGACAGATCAATCAGCCCCAGCATTTT. Looking up the rest from reference TRBV19 and TRBJ1-5 gives the full variable domain: DGGITQSPKYLFRKEGQNVTLSCEQNLNHDAMYWYRQDPGQGLRLIYYSQIVNDFQKGDIAEGYSVSREKKESFPLTVTSAQKNPTAFYLCASERQGQINQPQHFGDGTRLSIL.

This clone was seen a handful of times. This sequence joins TRBV12-5 and TRBJ1-2; 7 bases agree with TRBD1. V shed 1 base and J 12 bases; nucleotides not matched to a gene: 14. The CDR3 extends over 15 amino acids. Germline CDR1 is LGHNT and CDR2 is FRNRAP. CDR3 region: CASGLASGQAGVNTF. CDR3 DNA sequence: TGTGCTAGTGGTTTGGCATCAGGACAGGCGGGGGTTAACACCTTC.

In DNA, the CDR3 is TGTGCCAGCGGGGGGACAGGGGGAAACACCATATATTTT. Its protein product is CASGGTGGNTIYF. V is TRBV7-8 and J is TRBJ1-3, with 9 bases that match TRBD1. With 8 bases clipped from V and 4 bases from J, the junction kept 3 bases outside the gene matches. CDR3 size: 13 residues. Per germline, CDR1 SGHVS and CDR2 FQNEAQ.